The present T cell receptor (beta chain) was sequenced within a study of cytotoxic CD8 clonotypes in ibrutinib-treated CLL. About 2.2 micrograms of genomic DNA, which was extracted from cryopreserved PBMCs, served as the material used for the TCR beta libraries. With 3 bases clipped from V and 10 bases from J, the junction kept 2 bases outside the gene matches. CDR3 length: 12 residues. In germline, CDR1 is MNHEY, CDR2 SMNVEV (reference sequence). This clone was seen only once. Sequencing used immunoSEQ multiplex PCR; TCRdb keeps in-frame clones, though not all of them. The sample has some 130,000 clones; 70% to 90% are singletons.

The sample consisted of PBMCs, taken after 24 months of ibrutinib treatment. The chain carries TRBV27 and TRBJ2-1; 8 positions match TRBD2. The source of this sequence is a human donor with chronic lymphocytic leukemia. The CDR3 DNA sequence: TGTGCCAGCAGTTTGGCGGGGGGCGAGCAGTTCTTC. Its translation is CASSLAGGEQFF.